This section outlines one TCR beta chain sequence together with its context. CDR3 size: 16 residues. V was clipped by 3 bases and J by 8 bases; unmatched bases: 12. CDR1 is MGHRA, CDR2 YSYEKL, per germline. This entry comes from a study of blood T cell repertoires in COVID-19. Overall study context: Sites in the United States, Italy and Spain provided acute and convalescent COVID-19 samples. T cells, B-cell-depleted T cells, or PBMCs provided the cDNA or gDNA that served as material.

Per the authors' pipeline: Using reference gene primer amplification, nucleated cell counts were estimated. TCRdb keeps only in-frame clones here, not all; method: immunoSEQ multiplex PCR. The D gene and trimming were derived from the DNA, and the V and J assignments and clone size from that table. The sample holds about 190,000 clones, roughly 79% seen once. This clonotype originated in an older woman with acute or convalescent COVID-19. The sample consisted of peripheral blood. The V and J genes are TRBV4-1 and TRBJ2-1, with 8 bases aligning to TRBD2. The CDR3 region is CASSHRGQSGSYEQFF. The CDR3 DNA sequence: TGCGCCAGCAGCCATCGGGGGCAAAGCGGGAGCTATGAGCAGTTCTTC.